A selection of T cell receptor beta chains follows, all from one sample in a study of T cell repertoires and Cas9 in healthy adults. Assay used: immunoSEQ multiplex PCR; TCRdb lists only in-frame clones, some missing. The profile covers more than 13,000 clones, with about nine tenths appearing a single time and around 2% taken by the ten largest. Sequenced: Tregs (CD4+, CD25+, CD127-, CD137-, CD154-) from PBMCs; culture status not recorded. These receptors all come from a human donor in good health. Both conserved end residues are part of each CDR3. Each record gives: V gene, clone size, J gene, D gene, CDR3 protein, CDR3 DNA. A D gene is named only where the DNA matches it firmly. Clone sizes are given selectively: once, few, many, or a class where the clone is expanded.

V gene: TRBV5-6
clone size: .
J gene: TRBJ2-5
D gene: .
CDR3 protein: CASSLRSYLRVQETQYF
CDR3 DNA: TGTGCCAGCAGCTTGCGCAGTTACCTCCGAGTCCAAGAGACCCAGTACTTC

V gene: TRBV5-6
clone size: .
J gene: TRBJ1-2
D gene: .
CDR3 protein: CASSPGRYYGYTF
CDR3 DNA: TGTGCCAGCAGCCCGGGACGGTACTATGGCTACACCTTC

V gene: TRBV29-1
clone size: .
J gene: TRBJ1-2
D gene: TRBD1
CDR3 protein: CSVGGTGGYGYTF
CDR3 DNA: TGCAGCGTTGGAGGGACAGGGGGCTATGGCTACACCTTC

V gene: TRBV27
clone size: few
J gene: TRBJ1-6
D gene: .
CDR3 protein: CASSLVTHSPLHF
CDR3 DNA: TGTGCCAGCAGTTTGGTTACACATTCACCCCTCCACTTT

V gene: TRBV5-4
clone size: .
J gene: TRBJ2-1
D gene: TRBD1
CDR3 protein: CASSSPGQGYHEQFF
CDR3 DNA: TGTGCCAGCAGCTCGCCGGGACAGGGGTACCATGAGCAGTTCTTC

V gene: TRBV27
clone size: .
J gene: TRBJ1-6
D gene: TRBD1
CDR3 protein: CASRRTGTGGYSPLHF
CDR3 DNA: TGTGCCAGCAGGAGAACTGGGACAGGGGGTTATTCACCCCTCCACTTT

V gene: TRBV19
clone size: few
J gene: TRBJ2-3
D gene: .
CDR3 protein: CASSARQPDTQYF
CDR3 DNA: TGTGCCAGTAGCGCCCGTCAACCGGATACGCAGTATTTT

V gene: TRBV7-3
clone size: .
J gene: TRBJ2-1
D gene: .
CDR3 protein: CASSLIGPYSYNEQFF
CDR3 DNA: TGTGCCAGCAGCTTAATAGGACCCTACTCCTACAATGAGCAGTTCTTC

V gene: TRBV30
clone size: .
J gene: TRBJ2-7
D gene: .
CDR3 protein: CAQILRAGIYEQYF
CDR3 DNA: TGTGCCCAAATCTTACGGGCAGGAATCTACGAGCAGTACTTC

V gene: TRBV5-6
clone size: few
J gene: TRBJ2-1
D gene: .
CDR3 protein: CASTYGGGDNEQFF
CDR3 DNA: TGTGCCAGCACCTACGGAGGGGGGGACAATGAGCAGTTCTTC

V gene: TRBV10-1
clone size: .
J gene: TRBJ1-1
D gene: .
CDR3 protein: CASSAEGTEAFF
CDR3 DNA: TGCGCCAGCAGTGCGGAGGGCACTGAAGCTTTCTTT

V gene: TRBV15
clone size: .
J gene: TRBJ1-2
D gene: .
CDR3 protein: CATSRDLRGLGYTF
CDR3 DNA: TGTGCCACCAGCAGAGATCTGAGGGGGTTAGGCTACACCTTC

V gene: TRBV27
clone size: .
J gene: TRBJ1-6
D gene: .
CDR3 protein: CASSSGQGISPLHF
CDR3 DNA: TGTGCCAGCAGCTCGGGGCAGGGTATTTCACCCCTCCACTTT

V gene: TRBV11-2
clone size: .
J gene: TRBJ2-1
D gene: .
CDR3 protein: CASSPRASTIYNEQFF
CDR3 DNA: TGTGCCAGCAGCCCAAGGGCTTCCACTATCTACAATGAGCAGTTCTTC

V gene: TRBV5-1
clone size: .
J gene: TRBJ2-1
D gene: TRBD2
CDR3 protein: CASSFLAGNYNEQFF
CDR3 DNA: TGCGCCAGCAGCTTCCTAGCGGGGAACTACAATGAGCAGTTCTTC

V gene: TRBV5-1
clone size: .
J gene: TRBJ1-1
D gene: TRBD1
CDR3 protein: CASSLTGQGITEAFF
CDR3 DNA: TGCGCCAGCAGCTTAACGGGACAGGGAATCACTGAAGCTTTCTTT

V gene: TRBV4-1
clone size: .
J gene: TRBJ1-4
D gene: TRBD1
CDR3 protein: CASSRQGAKKLFF
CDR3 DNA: TGCGCCAGCAGCCGACAGGGGGCGAAAAAACTGTTTTTT

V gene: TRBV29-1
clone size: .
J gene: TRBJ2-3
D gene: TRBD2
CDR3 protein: CSAETSGGPGDTQYF
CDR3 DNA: TGCAGCGCCGAAACCTCGGGGGGGCCAGGAGATACGCAGTATTTT

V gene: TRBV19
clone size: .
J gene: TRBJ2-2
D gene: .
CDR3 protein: CASSSGSKNTGELFF
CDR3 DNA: TGTGCCAGTAGTAGCGGCTCCAAGAACACCGGGGAGCTGTTTTTT

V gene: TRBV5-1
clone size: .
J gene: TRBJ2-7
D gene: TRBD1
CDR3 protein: CASSLIGRGNEQYF
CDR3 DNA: TGCGCCAGCAGCTTGATCGGCAGGGGGAACGAGCAGTACTTC